This TCR beta chain was identified during a study of OX40 agonist ivuxolimab in advanced cancers. Trimming left V 0 bases short and J 0 bases short, with 11 bases between. Germline-derived CDR1 and CDR2 are SGHNT and YYREEE (reference sequence). CDR3 length: 16 residues. Data came from immunoSEQ multiplex PCR; TCRdb stores just in-frame clones and leaves some out. The table includes 15,000 to 20,000 clones, around 83% detected once. The receptor was isolated from an adult with an advanced solid tumor such as melanoma, head and neck, liver or kidney cancer. The rearrangement links TRBV5-4 to TRBJ2-3; D is uncertain. This material consisted of CD4+ or CD8+ T cells sorted from blood, taken in a trial of the OX40 agonist ivuxolimab. The CDR3, as DNA: TGTGCCAGCAGCTTGGATTTAGGCCCTAGCACAGATACGCAGTATTTT. Protein product: CASSLDLGPSTDTQYF. The entire variable domain, with the rest obtained from reference TRBV5-4 and TRBJ2-3, is as follows: ETGVTQSPTHLIKTRGQQVTLRCSSQSGHNTVSWYQQALGQGPQFIFQYYREEENGRGNFPPRFSGLQFPNYSSELNVNALELDDSALYLCASSLDLGPSTDTQYFGPGTRLTVL.